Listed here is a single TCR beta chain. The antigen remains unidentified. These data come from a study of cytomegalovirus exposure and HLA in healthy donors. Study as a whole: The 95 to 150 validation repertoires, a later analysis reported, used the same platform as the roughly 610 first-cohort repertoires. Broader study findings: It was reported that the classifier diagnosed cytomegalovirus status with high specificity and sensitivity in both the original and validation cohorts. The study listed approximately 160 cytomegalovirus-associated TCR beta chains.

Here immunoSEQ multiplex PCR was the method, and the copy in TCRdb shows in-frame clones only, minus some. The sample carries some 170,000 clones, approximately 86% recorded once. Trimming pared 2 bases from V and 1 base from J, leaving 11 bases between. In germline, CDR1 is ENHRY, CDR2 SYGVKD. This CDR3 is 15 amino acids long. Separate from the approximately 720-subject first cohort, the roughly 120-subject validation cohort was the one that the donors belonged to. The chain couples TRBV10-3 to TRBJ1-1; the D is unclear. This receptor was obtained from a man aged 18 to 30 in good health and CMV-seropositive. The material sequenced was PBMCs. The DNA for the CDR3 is TGTGCCATCAGTGAGCCCTTAGCAGAGAACACTGAAGCTTTCTTT. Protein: CAISEPLAENTEAFF.